This entry lists 23 T cell receptor beta chains sequenced from one sample in a study of blood T cell repertoires in COVID-19. Produced via immunoSEQ multiplex PCR; TCRdb's table is partial and in-frame only. The sample has 91,000 or so clones; 86% are singletons. Sequencing was done on a sample of peripheral blood. Receptors were obtained from an older woman in a cohort sampled during active or convalescent COVID-19.

This sequence joins TRBV19 and TRBJ1-5; 7 bases line up with TRBD1. With V trimmed by 4 bases and J by 6 bases, 12 bases remained unmatched. The CDR3 contains 16 residues. Germline V gene sequence: CDR1 LNHDA, CDR2 SQIVND (reference sequence). The chain's CDR3 is CASSTLGGESSQPQHF. In DNA form, the CDR3 reads TGTGCCAGTAGTACGCTAGGGGGCGAATCGAGTCAGCCCCAGCATTTT.

The chain links TRBV29-1 to TRBJ1-2; tentative D call: TRBD1 (6 bases). CDR1 is SQVTM, CDR2 ANQGSEA, per germline. CDR3 length equals 12 residues. Trimming took 4 bases from V and 5 from J, leaving 11 bases between them. CDR3 in amino acids: CSVVRTEYGYTF. CDR3 coding DNA: TGCAGCGTTGTTAGGACAGAGTATGGCTACACCTTC.

This clone has a single count. The J gene is TRBJ1-6, the V gene TRBV19; 7 bases map to TRBD1. V shed 3 bases, J shed 10 bases, and the junction held 3 bases outside the gene matches. The CDR3 consists of 13 residues. The germline V gene encodes CDR1 LNHDA and CDR2 SQIVND (reference sequence). CDR3 amino acids: CASSIGQASPLHF. The CDR3 nucleotides read TGTGCCAGTAGTATTGGACAGGCGTCACCCCTCCACTTT.

The chain is built from TRBV9 and TRBJ2-5; 10 bases line up with TRBD2. The V segment lost 4 bases and the J segment 5 bases; nucleotides outside the gene matches: 8. Germline loops: CDR1 SGDLS, CDR2 YYNGEE. The CDR3 is 15 amino acids. The CDR3 spells CASSTAAGGQETQYF. The DNA for the CDR3 is TGTGCCAGCAGCACCGCAGCGGGGGGGCAGGAGACCCAGTACTTC.

The V gene is TRBV6-1, the J gene TRBJ1-2; the match to TRBD1 covers 7 bases. Germline assignment: CDR1 MNHNS and CDR2 SASEGT. Unmatched junction bases numbered 2, after V lost 0 bases and J lost 4 bases. The CDR3 has 14 amino acids. The CDR3, as DNA: TGTGCCAGCAGTGAAGCCCAGGGGGGCTATGGCTACACCTTC. Translation gives CASSEAQGGYGYTF.

Regarding this clone: The junction differs from germline at one of its ends, possibly a read error. V usage is TRBV2 and J usage is TRBJ1-5, with unresolved D. There are 13 residues in the CDR3. Germline assignment: CDR1 SNHLY and CDR2 FYNNEI. The chain's CDR3 is CASSEALNQPQHF. CDR3 DNA sequence: TGTGCCAGCAGCGAAGCCCTAAATCAGCCCCAGCATTTT. Using reference TRBV2 and TRBJ1-5 for the parts outside the CDR3, the full variable domain is EPEVTQTPSHQVTQMGQEVILRCVPISNHLYFYWYRQILGQKVEFLVSFYNNEISEKSEIFDDQFSVERPDGSNFTLKIRSTKLEDSAMYFCASSEALNQPQHFGDGTRLSIL.

This chain uses TRBV19 with TRBJ2-7; the D gene is possibly TRBD1 (5 bases). CDR3 length: 16 amino acids. Trimming took off 5 bases at V and 2 bases at J, with 19 bases between the two ends. The V gene's germline CDR1 is LNHDA and CDR2 SQIVND (reference sequence). For the CDR3, the DNA is TGTGCCAGTAGTCCTTCGACAGCAATAGCCGCCTACGAGCAGTACTTC. Protein sequence: CASSPSTAIAAYEQYF.

The rearrangement uses TRBV11-3 and TRBJ2-5; D is perhaps TRBD1 (6 bases). Germline V gene data show CDR1 as SGHNT and CDR2 as YENEEA. The CDR3 loop spans 17 amino acids. Trimming took off 0 bases at V and 5 bases at J, with 19 bases between the two ends. The CDR3 here is CASSLDEGEQLGETQYF. The CDR3 nucleotides are TGTGCCAGCAGCTTAGATGAGGGGGAACAACTCGGGGAGACCCAGTACTTC. The full variable domain, its missing parts supplied by reference TRBV11-3 and TRBJ2-5, is EAGVVQSPRYKIIEKKQPVAFWCNPISGHNTLYWYLQNLGQGPELLIRYENEEAVDDSQLPKDRFSAERLKGVDSTLKIQPAELGDSAVYLCASSLDEGEQLGETQYFGPGTRLLVL.

This chain joins TRBV7-2 and TRBJ2-7; D not resolved. The germline V gene encodes CDR1 SGHTA and CDR2 FQGNSA. This CDR3 has 12 amino acids. Trimming stripped 5 bases from V and 2 bases from J, with 7 bases between. The CDR3 sequence: CASSVQTYEQYF. CDR3 nucleotides: TGTGCCAGCAGCGTTCAGACCTACGAGCAGTACTTC. Using reference TRBV7-2 and TRBJ2-7 for the parts outside the CDR3, the full variable domain is GAGVSQSPSNKVTEKGKDVELRCDPISGHTALYWYRQSLGQGLEFLIYFQGNSAPDKSGLPSDRFSAERTGGSVSTLTIQRTQQEDSAVYLCASSVQTYEQYFGPGTRLTVT.

V is TRBV7-9 and J is TRBJ1-2; the match to TRBD1 covers 8 bases. Trimming removed 5 bases from V and 2 bases from J; junction bases left unmatched: 7. The CDR3 is made up of 15 amino acids. Germline values: CDR1 SEHNR, CDR2 FQNEAQ (reference sequence). CDR3 coding DNA: TGTGCCAGCAGCCCACTTCGGGACAGGAACTATGGCTACACCTTC. This encodes CASSPLRDRNYGYTF.

The CDR3 sequence is CASSERDNQPQHF. CDR3 DNA sequence: TGTGCCAGCAGTGAACGAGACAATCAGCCCCAGCATTTT. The genes are TRBV6-1 and TRBJ1-5; D not resolved. V shed 2 bases and J shed 3 bases, with 5 bases lying between them. Germline values: CDR1 MNHNS, CDR2 SASEGT. The CDR3 length is 13 residues.

This sequence joins TRBV3-1 (or the pseudogene TRBV3-2) and TRBJ2-3; the match to TRBD2 covers 9 bases. With 4 bases clipped from V and 2 bases from J, the junction kept 4 bases outside the gene matches. Germline V gene data show CDR1 as LGHDT and CDR2 as YNNKEL (reference sequence). This CDR3 is 15 amino acids long. CDR3 sequence reads: CASSLIAGATDTQYF. In DNA form, the CDR3 reads TGTGCCAGCAGCCTTATAGCGGGAGCCACAGATACGCAGTATTTT.

V gene TRBV2 combines with J gene TRBJ1-1; D is perhaps TRBD1 (6 bases). Per germline, CDR1 SNHLY and CDR2 FYNNEI. This CDR3 is built from 13 residues. Between the trimmed V and J ends, which lost 4 bases and 1 base, there was a span of 7 bases. The CDR3 loop is CASSATGNTEAFF. The DNA for the CDR3 is TGTGCCAGCAGTGCGACAGGGAACACTGAAGCTTTCTTT.

This chain uses TRBV6-5 with TRBJ1-2; D perhaps matches TRBD1 (5 bases). The CDR3 length is 14 residues. Trimming pared 8 bases from V and 4 bases from J, leaving 17 bases between. CDR1 MNHEY and CDR2 SVGAGI come from the germline V gene. CDR3 bases: TGTGCCAGCGGGGGAGGGAAAGGGATCTATGGCTACACCTTC. Translating gives CASGGGKGIYGYTF.

The CDR3 loop is CASSPGTGNGYTF. In nucleotides, the CDR3 is TGTGCCAGCAGCCCTGGGACAGGGAACGGCTACACCTTC. The rearrangement joins TRBV3-1 (or the pseudogene TRBV3-2) to TRBJ1-2; 9 bases align to TRBD1. The CDR3 length is 13 residues. CDR1 and CDR2 (germline): LGHDT, YNNKEL (reference sequence). The V gene end was trimmed by 4 bases and the J gene end by 8 bases; junction bases not matched to a gene: 5.

The gene calls are TRBV14 and TRBJ2-5, with 12 bases identical to TRBD2. V trimming: 5 bases; J trimming: 7 bases; junction bases outside the gene matches: 2. The V gene's germline CDR1 is SGHDN and CDR2 FVKESK. There are 13 residues in the CDR3. The CDR3 bases are TGTGCCAGCAGCTTGGGACTAGCGGGGACCCAGTACTTC. It encodes CASSLGLAGTQYF.

The chain recombines TRBV10-3 with TRBJ2-5, with 7 bases identical to TRBD2. The V segment lost 11 bases and the J segment 5 bases; nucleotides outside the gene matches: 5. Germline assignment: CDR1 ENHRY and CDR2 SYGVKD. The CDR3 runs 11 residues. In DNA form, the CDR3 reads TGTGCCTCGCTGGGAGGGGAGACCCAGTACTTC. It encodes CASLGGETQYF.

The chain couples TRBV2 to TRBJ1-4, with 7 bases fitting TRBD1. V was clipped by 6 bases and J by 4 bases; unmatched bases: 5. The CDR3 extends over 14 amino acids. Germline assignment: CDR1 SNHLY and CDR2 FYNNEI. In nucleotides, the CDR3 is TGTGCCAGCAGAGGGACAGAGGATAATGAAAAACTGTTTTTT. It codes for CASRGTEDNEKLFF.

The rearrangement uses TRBV18 and TRBJ2-5; tentative D call: TRBD2 (6 bases). V was trimmed by 1 base and J by 5 bases, leaving 14 bases between them. The CDR3 runs to 15 residues. CDR1 is KGHSH, CDR2 LQKENI, per germline. Here the CDR3 reads CASSPLGGGFETQYF. CDR3 nucleotides: TGTGCCAGCTCACCACTGGGAGGAGGGTTCGAGACCCAGTACTTC.

This clone was seen once. The chain combines TRBV28 with TRBJ2-3; D gene ambiguous. The CDR3 runs 12 residues. Trimming removed 2 bases from V and 3 bases from J, with 3 bases in between. Per germline, CDR1 MDHEN and CDR2 SYDVKM. CDR3 DNA sequence: TGTGCCAGCAGTTTACTTACAGATACGCAGTATTTT. Amino acids: CASSLLTDTQYF.

The chain combines TRBV27 with TRBJ1-6; D ambiguous. CDR1 and CDR2 from the germline V gene are MNHEY and SMNVEV (reference sequence). CDR3 size: 15 residues. Trimming removed 0 bases from V and 8 bases from J, with 11 bases in between. Here the CDR3 DNA reads TGTGCCAGCAGTTTATCGTGGACTCTCTATTCACCCCTCCACTTT. Translated, it gives CASSLSWTLYSPLHF.

The chain combines TRBV6-1 with TRBJ2-7; 9 bases fit TRBD2. Germline V gene sequence: CDR1 MNHNS, CDR2 SASEGT. The CDR3 covers 17 residues. Trimming took 4 bases from V and 3 from J; bases not matched to a gene: 13. CDR3 residues: CASSGPNAAGGSYEQYF. Here the CDR3 DNA reads TGTGCCAGCAGTGGACCTAACGCAGCGGGGGGAAGCTACGAGCAGTACTTC.

This chain links TRBV5-1 with TRBJ1-4; TRBD1 matches 7 bases. Germline CDR1 and CDR2: SGHRS and YFSETQ. Germline trimming cut 2 bases from V and 4 bases from J; bases unmatched to any gene: 5. CDR3 size: 15 residues. The CDR3 loop is CASSFLGTVNEKLFF. The CDR3 coding sequence is TGCGCCAGCAGCTTTCTTGGGACAGTTAATGAAAAACTGTTTTTT.